This T cell receptor beta chain is from a study of cytomegalovirus exposure and HLA in healthy donors. The PCR used 60 Vbeta and 13 Jbeta primers. Assay used: immunoSEQ multiplex PCR; TCRdb lists only in-frame clones, some missing. The sample has about 70,000 clones, roughly 88% seen once. In regard to this clone: The antigen remains unidentified.

Looked up from germline, CDR1 is MNHEY and CDR2 is SMNVEV (reference sequence). This CDR3 is 16 amino acids long. Study-wide results and caveats: Researchers catalogued about 160 TCR beta chains as cytomegalovirus-associated. According to reports, the classifier identified cytomegalovirus status with high specificity and sensitivity. In a later analysis, V- and J-gene trimming of beta chains associated with a DCLRE1C missense variant, replicated independently.

Sequenced material: PBMCs. The receptor comes from a woman aged 25 to 39 in good health and CMV-seronegative. The chain carries TRBV27 and TRBJ2-5; TRBD1 might be the D (6 bases). The closer fit of TRBJ2-7 to the DNA end suggests the J call may be wrong. The chain's CDR3 is CASSSPRDKDSYEQYF. In nucleotides, the CDR3 is TGTGCCAGCAGTTCCCCCAGGGACAAAGACTCCTACGAGCAGTACTTC.